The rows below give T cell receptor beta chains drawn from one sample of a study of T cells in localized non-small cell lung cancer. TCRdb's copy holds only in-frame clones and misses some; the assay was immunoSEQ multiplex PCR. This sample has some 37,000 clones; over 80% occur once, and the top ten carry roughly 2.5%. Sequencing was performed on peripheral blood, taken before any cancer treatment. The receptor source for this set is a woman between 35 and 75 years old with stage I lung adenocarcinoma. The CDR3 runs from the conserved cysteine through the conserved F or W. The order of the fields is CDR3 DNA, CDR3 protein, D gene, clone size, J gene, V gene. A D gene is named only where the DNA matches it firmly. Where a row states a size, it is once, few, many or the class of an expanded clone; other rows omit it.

TGCGCCAGCAGCTTGGATAGCGGAACCTACAATGAGCAGTTCTTC | CASSLDSGTYNEQFF | . | . | TRBJ2-1 | TRBV5-1
TGTGCCAGCAGGGCGGGAGTTGGCTGGGAGCAGTACTTC | CASRAGVGWEQYF | TRBD2 | . | TRBJ2-7 | TRBV6-6
TGTGCCAGCAGTCAAGCGGGACAGTTCTACAATGAGCAGTTCTTC | CASSQAGQFYNEQFF | . | . | TRBJ2-1 | TRBV11-3
TGTGCCAGCAGTGCCCGGGACACCTCGGGGAACATTCAGTACTTC | CASSARDTSGNIQYF | . | . | TRBJ2-4 | TRBV6-1
TGTGCCAGCCGATTCGCAGGGGCAACCTATGGCTACACCTTC | CASRFAGATYGYTF | . | . | TRBJ1-2 | TRBV27
TGTGCCAGCAGAGGGAGCGGTCGGTCCTACGAGCAGTACTTC | CASRGSGRSYEQYF | . | . | TRBJ2-7 | TRBV28
TGTGCCAGCAGTGGCGACAGGGTCCTCAATCAGCCCCAGCATTTT | CASSGDRVLNQPQHF | TRBD1 | . | TRBJ1-5 | TRBV2
TGTGCCAGCAGCTGGATGGGCTCCTACAATGAGCAGTTCTTC | CASSWMGSYNEQFF | . | few | TRBJ2-1 | TRBV5-5
TGTGCCTGGAGTGTACTCCCATTTTCGGGAGGATTTGGCCCCGGGGCCAACGTCCTGACTTTC | CAWSVLPFSGGFGPGANVLTF | TRBD2 | . | TRBJ2-6 | TRBV30
TGTGCCAGCAGCCGGACAGGGAACTATGGCTACACCTTC | CASSRTGNYGYTF | TRBD1 | . | TRBJ1-2 | TRBV4-2
TGTGCCAGCAGCTTATCTAGCGGGAGTCACAATGAGCAGTTCTTC | CASSLSSGSHNEQFF | TRBD2 | . | TRBJ2-1 | TRBV7-6
TGTGCCAGCAGCGGGGACTACTTATCTACAGATACGCAGTATTTT | CASSGDYLSTDTQYF | TRBD2 | . | TRBJ2-3 | TRBV7-2
TGTGCCAGTAGTATCCGTGGGGGGCTGGAGACCCAGTACTTC | CASSIRGGLETQYF | . | . | TRBJ2-5 | TRBV19
TGTGCCAGCAGTTACCCCGGGACAGGCTACTTCGAAGCTTTCTTT | CASSYPGTGYFEAFF | TRBD1 | . | TRBJ1-1 | TRBV28
TGTGCCAGCAGCTTAACCCAAGAGACCCAGTACTTC | CASSLTQETQYF | . | . | TRBJ2-5 | TRBV7-2
TGCGCCAGCAGCGAACTAGCGGGAGGCACAGATACGCAGTATTTT | CASSELAGGTDTQYF | TRBD2 | . | TRBJ2-3 | TRBV5-1
TGTGCCAGCAGGGACGACAAACAGAACACTGAAGCTTTCTTT | CASRDDKQNTEAFF | . | few | TRBJ1-1 | TRBV2
TGTGCCAGCAGTGCAGGGTGGGGTAATGGCTACACCTTC | CASSAGWGNGYTF | . | . | TRBJ1-2 | TRBV2
TGTGCCATCAGTGAGCCCGGGACAGGGACTAAAAAACTGTTTTTT | CAISEPGTGTKKLFF | TRBD1 | . | TRBJ1-4 | TRBV10-3
TGTGCCAGCAGGTCGAGGGTTAACCAGCCCCAGCATTTT | CASRSRVNQPQHF | . | . | TRBJ1-5 | TRBV28
TGTGCCAGCAGTTACATGGACAGCAACCAAGAGACCCAGTACTTC | CASSYMDSNQETQYF | . | . | TRBJ2-5 | TRBV6-5
TGCAGCGTGGGACAGCAGAATCAGCCCCAGCATTTT | CSVGQQNQPQHF | TRBD1 | . | TRBJ1-5 | TRBV29-1
TGTGCCAGCAGCTTGAGGAGCCGACTAGCGGGTCCCTACAATGAGCAGTTCTTC | CASSLRSRLAGPYNEQFF | TRBD2 | . | TRBJ2-1 | TRBV5-6
TGCGCCAGCAGTGAAGGTCGTCCGAACACTGAAGCTTTCTTT | CASSEGRPNTEAFF | . | . | TRBJ1-1 | TRBV10-2
TGTGCCAGCAGCGTCAGCATTGACGAGCAGTACTTC | CASSVSIDEQYF | . | . | TRBJ2-7 | TRBV5-8
TGTGCCAGCAGTGAAGATACCCAACGGGGATGGGACTTT | CASSEDTQRGWDF | . | . | TRBJ2-3 | TRBV2
TGTGCCAGCATGTCCTCGGAACGAGGGCGGCATGGAAACACCATATATTTT | CASMSSERGRHGNTIYF | . | . | TRBJ1-3 | TRBV28
TGTGCCAGCAGCTTAGGGACTAGCGGGAGCACAGATACGCAGTATTTT | CASSLGTSGSTDTQYF | TRBD2 | . | TRBJ2-3 | TRBV7-2
TGTGCCAGCAGCTTGTTGAGGGATCAGCCCCAGCATTTT | CASSLLRDQPQHF | . | once | TRBJ1-5 | TRBV5-8
TGTGCCAGCGGCGGAATGTACAATGAGCAGTTCTTC | CASGGMYNEQFF | . | . | TRBJ2-1 | TRBV9
TGCAGTGCTAGACGGGGACATGAGCAGTTCTTC | CSARRGHEQFF | . | . | TRBJ2-1 | TRBV20-1
TGTGCCAGCAGCTTGATGGGGACAGGGGGCTTTTTCTATGGCTACACCTTC | CASSLMGTGGFFYGYTF | TRBD1 | few | TRBJ1-2 | TRBV9
TGCAGCGTTGAAACAGGGTTGGGGAACACTGAAGCTTTCTTT | CSVETGLGNTEAFF | . | . | TRBJ1-1 | TRBV29-1
TGTGCCAGCTCTCAGGGAAGGGATCAGCCCCAGCATTTT | CASSQGRDQPQHF | . | . | TRBJ1-5 | TRBV18
TGTGCCAGCAGCCCGGCGGGGAATGAGCAGTTCTTC | CASSPAGNEQFF | . | few | TRBJ2-1 | TRBV11-2
TGTGCCAGCTCACCGGGCATGGAAGAGACCCAGTACTTC | CASSPGMEETQYF | . | . | TRBJ2-5 | TRBV18